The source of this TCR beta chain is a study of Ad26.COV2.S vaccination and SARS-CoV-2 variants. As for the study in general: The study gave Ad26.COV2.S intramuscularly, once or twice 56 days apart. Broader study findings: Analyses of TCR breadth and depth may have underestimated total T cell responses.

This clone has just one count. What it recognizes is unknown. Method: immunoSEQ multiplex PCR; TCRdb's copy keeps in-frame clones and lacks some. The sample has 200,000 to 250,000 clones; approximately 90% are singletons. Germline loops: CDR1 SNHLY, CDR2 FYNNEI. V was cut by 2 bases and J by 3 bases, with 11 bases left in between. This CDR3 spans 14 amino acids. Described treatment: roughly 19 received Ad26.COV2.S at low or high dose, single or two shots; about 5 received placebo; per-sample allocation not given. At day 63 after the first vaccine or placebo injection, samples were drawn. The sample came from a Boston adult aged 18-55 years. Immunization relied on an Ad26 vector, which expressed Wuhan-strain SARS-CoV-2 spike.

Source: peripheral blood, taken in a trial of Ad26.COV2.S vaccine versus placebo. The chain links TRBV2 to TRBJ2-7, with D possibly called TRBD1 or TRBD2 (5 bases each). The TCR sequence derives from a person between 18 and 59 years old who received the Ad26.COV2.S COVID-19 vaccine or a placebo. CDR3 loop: CASSETADNYEQYF. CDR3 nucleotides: TGTGCCAGCAGTGAAACAGCGGACAACTACGAGCAGTACTTC.